The clone carrying this T cell receptor beta chain has a count of ten or more. Trimming cost V 3 bases and J 2 bases; bases outside gene matches: 3. The CDR3 extends over 14 amino acids. Time point specified: persistent/refractory GD, antithyroid drugs over 5 years with positive TRAb. PBMC-derived RNA was used for the TCR library. This sample was included in a study of regulatory T cells in long-lasting Graves disease. Sequencing libraries for TCR beta were prepared with iRepertoire HTBI primers and Arm-PCR of CDR3 regions. MiXCR, applied by TCRdb to the multiplex PCR reads, yields one record per CDR3 protein. The repertoire holds fewer than 600,000 distinct CDR3 sequences, approximately 23% seen once, with about an eighth in the top ten.

This chain joins TRBV12-3 or TRBV12-4 and TRBJ2-7; 8 bases fit TRBD2. Specimen: peripheral blood mononuclear cells (PBMCs), collected when the disease was refractory, from a patient treated with antithyroid drugs. This clonotype was obtained from a female donor with Graves disease. CDR3 sequence: CASSLRGVAYEQYF. The CDR3 nucleotides are TGTGCCAGCAGTTTGCGGGGGGTGGCCTACGAGCAGTACTTC.